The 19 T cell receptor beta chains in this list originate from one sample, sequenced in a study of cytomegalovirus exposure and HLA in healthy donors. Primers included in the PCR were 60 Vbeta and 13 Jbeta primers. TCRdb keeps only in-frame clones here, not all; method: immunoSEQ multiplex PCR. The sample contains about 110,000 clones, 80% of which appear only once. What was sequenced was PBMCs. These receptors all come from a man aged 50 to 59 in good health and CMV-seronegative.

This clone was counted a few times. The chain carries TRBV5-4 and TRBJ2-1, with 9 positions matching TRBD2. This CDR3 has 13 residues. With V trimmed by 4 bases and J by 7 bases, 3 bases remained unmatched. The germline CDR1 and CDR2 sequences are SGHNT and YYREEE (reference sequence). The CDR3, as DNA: TGTGCCAGCAGCAGGCTAGCGGGAAATGAGCAGTTCTTC. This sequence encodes CASSRLAGNEQFF.

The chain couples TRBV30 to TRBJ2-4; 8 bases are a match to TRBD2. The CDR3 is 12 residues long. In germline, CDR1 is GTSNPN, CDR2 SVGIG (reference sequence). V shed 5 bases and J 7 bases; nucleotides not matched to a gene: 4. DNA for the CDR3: TGTGCCTGGCGGGGGGGGCTGAACATTCAGTACTTC. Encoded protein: CAWRGGLNIQYF.

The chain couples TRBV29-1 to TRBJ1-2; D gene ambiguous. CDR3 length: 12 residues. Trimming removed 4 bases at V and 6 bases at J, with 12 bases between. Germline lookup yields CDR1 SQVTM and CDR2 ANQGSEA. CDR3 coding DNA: TGCAGCGTTGGCGGGAACATGAATGGCTACACCTTC. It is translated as CSVGGNMNGYTF.

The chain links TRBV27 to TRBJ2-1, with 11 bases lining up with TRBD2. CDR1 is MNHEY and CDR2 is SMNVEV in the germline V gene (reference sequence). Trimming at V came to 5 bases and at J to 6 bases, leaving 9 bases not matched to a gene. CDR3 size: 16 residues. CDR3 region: CASSIGGLAAINEQFF. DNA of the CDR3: TGTGCCAGCAGTATAGGGGGACTAGCGGCCATCAATGAGCAGTTCTTC.

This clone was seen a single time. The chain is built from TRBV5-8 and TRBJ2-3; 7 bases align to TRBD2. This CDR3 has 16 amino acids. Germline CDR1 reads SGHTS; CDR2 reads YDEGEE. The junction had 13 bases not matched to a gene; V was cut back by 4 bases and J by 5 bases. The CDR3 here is CASSVFAGAVGDTQYF. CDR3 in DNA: TGTGCCAGCAGCGTTTTCGCGGGAGCGGTTGGAGATACGCAGTATTTT.

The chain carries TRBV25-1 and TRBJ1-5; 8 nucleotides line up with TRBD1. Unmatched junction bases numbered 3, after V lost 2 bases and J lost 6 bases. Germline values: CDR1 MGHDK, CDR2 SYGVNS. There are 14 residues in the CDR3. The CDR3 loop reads CASSEAGGIQPQHF. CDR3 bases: TGTGCCAGCAGTGAAGCAGGGGGCATTCAGCCCCAGCATTTT.

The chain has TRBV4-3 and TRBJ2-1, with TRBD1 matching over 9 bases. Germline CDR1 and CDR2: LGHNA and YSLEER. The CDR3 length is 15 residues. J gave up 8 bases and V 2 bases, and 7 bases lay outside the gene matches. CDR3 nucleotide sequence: TGCGCCAGCAGCCAATACAGGGGGCCCTGGGATGAGCAGTTCTTC. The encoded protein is CASSQYRGPWDEQFF.

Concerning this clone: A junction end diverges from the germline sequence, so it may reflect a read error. CDR3 nucleotides: TGTGCCAGCAAGACCTCTAACTATGGCTACCCCTTC. This translates into CASKTSNYGYPF. The chain links TRBV6-5 to TRBJ1-2; D unresolved. The germline V gene encodes CDR1 MNHEY and CDR2 SVGAGI. This CDR3 comprises 12 residues.

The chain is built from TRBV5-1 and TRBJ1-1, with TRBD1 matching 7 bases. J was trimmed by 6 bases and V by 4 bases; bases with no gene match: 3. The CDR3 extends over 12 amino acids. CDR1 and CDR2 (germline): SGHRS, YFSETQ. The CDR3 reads CASSLTGAEAFF. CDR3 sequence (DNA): TGCGCCAGCAGCCTAACAGGGGCTGAAGCTTTCTTT.

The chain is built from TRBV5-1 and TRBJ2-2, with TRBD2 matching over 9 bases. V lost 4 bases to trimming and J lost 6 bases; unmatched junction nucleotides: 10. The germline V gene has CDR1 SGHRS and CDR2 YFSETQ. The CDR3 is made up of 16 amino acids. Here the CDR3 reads CASSLQGSGSSGELFF. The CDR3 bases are TGCGCCAGCAGCCTCCAAGGTAGCGGGAGCTCCGGGGAGCTGTTTTTT.

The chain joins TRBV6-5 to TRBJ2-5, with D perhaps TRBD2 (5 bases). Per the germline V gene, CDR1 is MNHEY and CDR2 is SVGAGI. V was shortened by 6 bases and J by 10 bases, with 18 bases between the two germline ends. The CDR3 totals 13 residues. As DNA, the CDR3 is TGTGCCAGCAGGGCCGACGGCACCGGGGACCAGTACTTC. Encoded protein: CASRADGTGDQYF.

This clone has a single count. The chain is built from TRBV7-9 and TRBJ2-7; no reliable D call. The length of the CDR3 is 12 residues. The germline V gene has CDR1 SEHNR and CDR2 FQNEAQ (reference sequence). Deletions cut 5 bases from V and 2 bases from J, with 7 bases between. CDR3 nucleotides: TGTGCCAGCAGCGAGGTCCCCTACGAGCAGTACTTC. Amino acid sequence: CASSEVPYEQYF.

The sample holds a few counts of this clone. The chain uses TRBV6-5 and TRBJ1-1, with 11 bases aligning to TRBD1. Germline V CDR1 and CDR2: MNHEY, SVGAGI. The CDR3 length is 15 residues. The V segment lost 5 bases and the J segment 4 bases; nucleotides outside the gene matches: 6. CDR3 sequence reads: CASSARTGGSTEAFF. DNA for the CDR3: TGTGCCAGCAGTGCAAGGACAGGGGGCTCCACTGAAGCTTTCTTT.

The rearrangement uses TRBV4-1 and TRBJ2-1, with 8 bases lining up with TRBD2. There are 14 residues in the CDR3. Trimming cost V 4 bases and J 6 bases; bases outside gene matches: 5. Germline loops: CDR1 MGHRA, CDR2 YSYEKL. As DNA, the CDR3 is TGCGCCAGCAGCCCCGGACTAGCTATCAATGAGCAGTTCTTC. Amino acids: CASSPGLAINEQFF.

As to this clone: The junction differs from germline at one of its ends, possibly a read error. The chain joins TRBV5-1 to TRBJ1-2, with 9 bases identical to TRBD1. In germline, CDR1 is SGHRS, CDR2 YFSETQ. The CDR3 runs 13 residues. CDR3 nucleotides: TGCGCCAGCAGCCCGGGACAGGGCTATGGCTACCCCTTC. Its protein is CASSPGQGYGYPF.

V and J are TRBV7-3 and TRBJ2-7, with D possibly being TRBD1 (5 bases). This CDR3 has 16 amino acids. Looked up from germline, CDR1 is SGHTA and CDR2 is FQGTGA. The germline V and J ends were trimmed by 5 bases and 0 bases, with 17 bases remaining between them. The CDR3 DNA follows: TGTGCCAGCAGCGCCCAGAGTGGGGCAAGCTCCTACGAGCAGTACTTC. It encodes CASSAQSGASSYEQYF.

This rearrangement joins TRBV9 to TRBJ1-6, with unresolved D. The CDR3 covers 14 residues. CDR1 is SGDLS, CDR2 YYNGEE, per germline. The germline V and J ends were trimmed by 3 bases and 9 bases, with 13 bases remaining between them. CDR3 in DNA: TGTGCCAGCAGCGCGTTCGGAACGGGTTCACCCCTCCACTTT. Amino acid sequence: CASSAFGTGSPLHF.

CDR3 in amino acids: CASSPYSGGVMNEQFF. CDR3 DNA sequence: TGTGCCAGCAGCCCTTACAGCGGGGGGGTAATGAATGAGCAGTTCTTC. The chain uses TRBV14 and TRBJ2-1; 10 bases are shared with TRBD2. V lost 4 bases, J lost 7 bases, and 10 bases stayed unmatched. This CDR3 comprises 16 residues. Germline lookup yields CDR1 SGHDN and CDR2 FVKESK.

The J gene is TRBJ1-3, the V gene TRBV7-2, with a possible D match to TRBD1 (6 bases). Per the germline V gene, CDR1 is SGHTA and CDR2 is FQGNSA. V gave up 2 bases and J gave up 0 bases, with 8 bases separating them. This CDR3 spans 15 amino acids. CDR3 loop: CASSLRGGSGNTIYF. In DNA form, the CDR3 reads TGTGCCAGCAGCTTACGAGGGGGCTCTGGAAACACCATATATTTT.